This T cell receptor beta chain was sequenced for a study of blood T cell repertoires in COVID-19. Across the whole study: The United States, Italy and Spain supplied acute and convalescent COVID-19 samples.

Clones were sequenced by immunoSEQ multiplex PCR, and TCRdb holds only the in-frame ones, with some missing. The data hold approximately 84,000 clones, with 90% observed a single time. The CDR3 sequence is 18 residues long. The germline V gene has CDR1 KGHDR and CDR2 SFDVKD. J gave up 3 bases and V 2 bases, and 9 bases lay outside the gene matches. This TCR was sampled from a human donor with active COVID-19. The donor label of this sample is uncertain. Sequencing used peripheral blood. The chain recombines TRBV24-1 with TRBJ1-2; TRBD1 matches at 12 bases. CDR3 nucleotides: TGTGCCACCAGTGATTCCGGGACAGGGGGCTATATAGACTATGGCTACACCTTC. Protein product: CATSDSGTGGYIDYGYTF.